The present entry profiles one T cell receptor beta chain with its context. This specimen comes from a study of prognosis after radiotherapy for stage I lung cancer. Study-wide context: Enrolled patients were those with stage I non-small cell lung cancer, a group that was recruited between April 2018 and 2019.

With 4 bases clipped from V and 4 bases from J, the junction kept 6 bases outside the gene matches. Germline CDR1 and CDR2: SGDLS and YYNGEE. This CDR3 has 14 residues. Starting from genomic DNA, TCR beta CDR3 was amplified through two-round multiplex PCR. Round one of PCR was performed, and it used primers specific to each TRBV and TRBJ gene. TCRdb ran MiXCR on the multiplex PCR reads and lists one entry per CDR3 protein. The sample lists 20,000 to 25,000 distinct CDR3 sequences; 35% to 45% were seen once. The sequence came from a donor over 45 with non-small cell lung cancer. The starting material was PBMCs, obtained before or after stereotactic body radiation therapy (not recorded which). The chain recombines TRBV9 with TRBJ2-7, with TRBD1 identical over 9 bases. DNA for the CDR3: TGTGCCAGCAGCCCCTCGGGACAGGGATACGAGCAGTACTTC. Translation gives CASSPSGQGYEQYF.